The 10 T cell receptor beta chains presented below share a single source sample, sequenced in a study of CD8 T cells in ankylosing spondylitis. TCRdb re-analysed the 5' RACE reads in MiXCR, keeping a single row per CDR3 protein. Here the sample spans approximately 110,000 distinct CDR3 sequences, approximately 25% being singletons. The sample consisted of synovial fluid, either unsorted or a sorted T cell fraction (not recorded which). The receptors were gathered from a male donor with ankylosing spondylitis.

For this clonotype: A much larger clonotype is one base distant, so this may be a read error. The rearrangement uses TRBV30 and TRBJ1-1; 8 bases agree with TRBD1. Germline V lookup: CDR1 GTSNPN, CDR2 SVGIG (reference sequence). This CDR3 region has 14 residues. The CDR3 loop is CAWSKDRANTKAFF. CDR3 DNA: TGTGCCTGGAGTAAGGACAGGGCGAACACTAAAGCTTTCTTT.

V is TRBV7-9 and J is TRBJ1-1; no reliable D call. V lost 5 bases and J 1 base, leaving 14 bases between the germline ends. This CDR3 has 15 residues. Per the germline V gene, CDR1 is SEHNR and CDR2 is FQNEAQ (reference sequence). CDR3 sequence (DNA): TGTGCCAGCAGCGCTTCCTTGGGGAAGAACACTGAAGCTTTCTTT. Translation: CASSASLGKNTEAFF.

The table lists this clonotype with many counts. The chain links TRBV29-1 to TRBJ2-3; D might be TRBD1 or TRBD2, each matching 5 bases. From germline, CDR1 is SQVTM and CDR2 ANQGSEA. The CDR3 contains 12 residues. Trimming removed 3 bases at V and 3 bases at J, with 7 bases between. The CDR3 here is CSVEGVTDTQYF. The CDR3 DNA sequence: TGCAGCGTTGAGGGGGTTACAGATACGCAGTATTTT.

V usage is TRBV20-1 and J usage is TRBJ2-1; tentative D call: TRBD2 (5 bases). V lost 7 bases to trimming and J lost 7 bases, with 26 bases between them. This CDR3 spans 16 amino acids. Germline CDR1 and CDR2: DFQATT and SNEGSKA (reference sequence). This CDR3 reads CSGEQSGLTLSNEQFF. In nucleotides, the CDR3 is TGCAGTGGGGAGCAATCTGGACTCACCCTCAGTAATGAGCAGTTCTTC.

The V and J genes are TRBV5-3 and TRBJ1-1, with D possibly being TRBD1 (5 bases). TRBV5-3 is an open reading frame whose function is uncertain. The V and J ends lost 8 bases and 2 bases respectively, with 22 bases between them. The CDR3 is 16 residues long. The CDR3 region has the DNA TGTGCCAGCAGCCCGGGGTACGGGGGGAGAAACACTGAAGCTTTCTTT. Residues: CASSPGYGGRNTEAFF.

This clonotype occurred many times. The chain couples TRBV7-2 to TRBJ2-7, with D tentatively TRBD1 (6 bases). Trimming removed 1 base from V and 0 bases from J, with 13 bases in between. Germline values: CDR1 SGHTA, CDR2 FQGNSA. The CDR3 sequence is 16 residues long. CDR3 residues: CASSLEGTGNSYEQYF. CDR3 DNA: TGTGCCAGCAGCTTAGAAGGTACAGGGAACTCCTACGAGCAGTACTTC. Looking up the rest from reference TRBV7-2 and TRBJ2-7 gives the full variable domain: GAGVSQSPSNKVTEKGKDVELRCDPISGHTALYWYRQSLGQGLEFLIYFQGNSAPDKSGLPSDRFSAERTGGSVSTLTIQRTQQEDSAVYLCASSLEGTGNSYEQYFGPGTRLTVT.

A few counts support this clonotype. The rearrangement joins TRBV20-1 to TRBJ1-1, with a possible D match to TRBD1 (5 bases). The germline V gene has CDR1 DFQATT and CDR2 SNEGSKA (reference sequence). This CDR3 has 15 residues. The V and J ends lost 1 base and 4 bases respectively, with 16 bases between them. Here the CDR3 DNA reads TGCAGTGCTAGAGGCCCAGCAGGGTGGTCCACTGAAGCTTTCTTT. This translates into CSARGPAGWSTEAFF.

CDR3 bases: TGTGCCAGCAGGGGGGGACTAAATCATTATGGCTACACCTTC. The encoded protein is CASRGGLNHYGYTF. The chain is built from TRBV3-1 and TRBJ1-2; perhaps TRBD1 as D (5 bases). Germline V CDR1 and CDR2: LGHDT, YNNKEL (reference sequence). Trimming took 6 bases from V and 5 from J, leaving 16 bases between them. The CDR3 spans 14 residues.

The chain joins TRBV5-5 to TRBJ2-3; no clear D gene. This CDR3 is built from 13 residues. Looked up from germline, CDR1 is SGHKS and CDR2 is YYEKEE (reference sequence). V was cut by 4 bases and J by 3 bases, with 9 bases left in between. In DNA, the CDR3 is TGTGCCAGCAGCCCCCTTTCTACAGATACGCAGTATTTT. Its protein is CASSPLSTDTQYF.

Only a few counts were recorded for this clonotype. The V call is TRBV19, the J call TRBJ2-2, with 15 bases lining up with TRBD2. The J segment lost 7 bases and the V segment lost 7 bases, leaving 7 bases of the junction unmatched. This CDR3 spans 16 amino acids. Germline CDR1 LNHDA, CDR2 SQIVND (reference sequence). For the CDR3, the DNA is TGTGCCAGTAAACCCGGACTAGCGGGAGGGGTCGGGGAGCTGTTTTTT. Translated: CASKPGLAGGVGELFF.